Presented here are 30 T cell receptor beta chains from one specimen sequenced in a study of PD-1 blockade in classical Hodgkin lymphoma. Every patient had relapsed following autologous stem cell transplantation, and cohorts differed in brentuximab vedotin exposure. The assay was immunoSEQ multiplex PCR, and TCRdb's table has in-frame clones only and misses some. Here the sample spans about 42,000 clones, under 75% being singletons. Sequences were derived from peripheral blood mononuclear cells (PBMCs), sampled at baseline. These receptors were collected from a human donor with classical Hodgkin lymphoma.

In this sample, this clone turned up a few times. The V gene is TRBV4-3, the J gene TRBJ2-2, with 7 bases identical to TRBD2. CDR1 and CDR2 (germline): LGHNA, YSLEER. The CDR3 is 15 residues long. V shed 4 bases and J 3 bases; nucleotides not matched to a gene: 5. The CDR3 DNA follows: TGCGCCAGCAGCCTGGAGGGAGGGGACACCGGGGAGCTGTTTTTT. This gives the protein CASSLEGGDTGELFF.

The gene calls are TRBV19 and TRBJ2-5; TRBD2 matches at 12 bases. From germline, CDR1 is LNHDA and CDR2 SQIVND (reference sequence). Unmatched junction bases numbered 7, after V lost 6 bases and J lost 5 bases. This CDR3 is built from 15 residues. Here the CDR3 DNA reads TGTGCCAGTAGCCCGACTAGCGGGGGCCTGGAGACCCAGTACTTC. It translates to CASSPTSGGLETQYF.

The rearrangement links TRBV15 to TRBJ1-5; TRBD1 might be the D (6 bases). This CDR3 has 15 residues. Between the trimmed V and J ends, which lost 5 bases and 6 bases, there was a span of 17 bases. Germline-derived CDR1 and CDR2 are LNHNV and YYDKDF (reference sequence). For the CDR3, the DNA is TGTGCCACCAGCCACAGCGAAACAGGGTTTCAGCCCCAGCATTTT. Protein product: CATSHSETGFQPQHF. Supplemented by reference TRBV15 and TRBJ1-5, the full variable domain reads DAMVIQNPRYQVTQFGKPVTLSCSQTLNHNVMYWYQQKSSQAPKLLFHYYDKDFNNEADTPDNFQSRRPNTSFCFLDIRSPGLGDTAMYLCATSHSETGFQPQHFGDGTRLSIL.

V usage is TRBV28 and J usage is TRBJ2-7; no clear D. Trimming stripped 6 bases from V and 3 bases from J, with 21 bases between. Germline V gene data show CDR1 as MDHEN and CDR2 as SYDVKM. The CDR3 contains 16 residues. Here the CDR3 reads CASRLRSRSTYYEQYF. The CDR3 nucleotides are TGTGCCAGCAGGCTTAGGTCCAGGTCCACTTACTACGAGCAGTACTTC.

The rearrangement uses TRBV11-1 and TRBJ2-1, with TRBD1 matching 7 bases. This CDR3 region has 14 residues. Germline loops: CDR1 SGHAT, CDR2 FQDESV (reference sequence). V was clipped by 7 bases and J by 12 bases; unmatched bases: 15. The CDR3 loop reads CASTSWGNRGSQFF. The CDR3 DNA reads TGTGCCAGCACCTCTTGGGGCAACAGGGGATCGCAGTTCTTC.

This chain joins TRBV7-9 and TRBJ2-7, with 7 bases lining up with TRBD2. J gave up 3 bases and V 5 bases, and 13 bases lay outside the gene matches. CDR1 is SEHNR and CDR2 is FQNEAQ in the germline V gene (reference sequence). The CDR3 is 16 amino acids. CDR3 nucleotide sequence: TGTGCCAGCAGCGCTACCGGGACTACCGTACTCTACGAGCAGTACTTC. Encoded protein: CASSATGTTVLYEQYF.

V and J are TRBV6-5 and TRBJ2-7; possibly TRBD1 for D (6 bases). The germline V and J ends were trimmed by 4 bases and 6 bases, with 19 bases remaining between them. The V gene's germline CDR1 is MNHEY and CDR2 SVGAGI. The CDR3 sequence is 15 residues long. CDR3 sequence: CASSFQGFLTGEQYF. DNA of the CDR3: TGTGCCAGCAGTTTTCAGGGGTTCTTAACGGGCGAGCAGTACTTC.

CDR3 sequence (DNA): TGTGCCAGCAGTTGGGGGGTGCAAACTAATGAAAAACTGTTTTTT. This codes for CASSWGVQTNEKLFF. The rearrangement links TRBV6-5 to TRBJ1-4; D perhaps matches TRBD1 (5 bases). Between the trimmed V and J ends, which lost 4 bases and 1 base, there was a span of 10 bases. Germline values: CDR1 MNHEY, CDR2 SVGAGI. The length of the CDR3 is 15 residues.

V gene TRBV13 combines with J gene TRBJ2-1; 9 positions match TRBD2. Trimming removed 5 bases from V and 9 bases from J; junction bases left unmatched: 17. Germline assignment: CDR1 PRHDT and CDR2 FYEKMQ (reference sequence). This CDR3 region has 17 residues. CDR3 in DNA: TGTGCCAGCAGCCCAATAGCCTGGACTAGCGTCATGACTGAGCAGTTCTTC. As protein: CASSPIAWTSVMTEQFF.

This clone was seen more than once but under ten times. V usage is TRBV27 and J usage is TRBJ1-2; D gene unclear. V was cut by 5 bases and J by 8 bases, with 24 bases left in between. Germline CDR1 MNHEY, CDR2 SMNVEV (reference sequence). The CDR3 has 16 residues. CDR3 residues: CASSPDPDGYSVGYTF. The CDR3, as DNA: TGTGCCAGCAGTCCGGACCCGGACGGGTATTCGGTAGGCTACACCTTC.

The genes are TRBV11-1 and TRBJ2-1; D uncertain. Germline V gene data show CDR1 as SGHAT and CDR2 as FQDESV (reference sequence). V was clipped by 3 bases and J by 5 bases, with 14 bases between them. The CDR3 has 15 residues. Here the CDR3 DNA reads TGTGCCAGCAGCTTCCGGTTTCTCTCGGACAATGAGCAGTTCTTC. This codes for CASSFRFLSDNEQFF.

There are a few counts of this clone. In nucleotides, the CDR3 is TGTGCCACCAGCAGAGATCGGTTCGGCTATGGCTACACCTTC. This sequence encodes CATSRDRFGYGYTF. This chain connects TRBV15 to TRBJ1-2, with D unresolved. The CDR3 extends over 14 amino acids. In germline, CDR1 is LNHNV, CDR2 YYDKDF (reference sequence). Trimming took off 0 bases at V and 4 bases at J, with 9 bases between the two ends.

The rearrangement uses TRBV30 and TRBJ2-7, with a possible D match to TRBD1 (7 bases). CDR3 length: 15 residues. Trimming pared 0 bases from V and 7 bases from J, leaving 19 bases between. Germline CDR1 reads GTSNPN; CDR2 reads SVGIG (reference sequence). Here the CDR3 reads CAWSVEGAHPGEQYF. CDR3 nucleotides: TGTGCCTGGAGTGTGGAGGGGGCCCATCCGGGAGAGCAGTACTTC.

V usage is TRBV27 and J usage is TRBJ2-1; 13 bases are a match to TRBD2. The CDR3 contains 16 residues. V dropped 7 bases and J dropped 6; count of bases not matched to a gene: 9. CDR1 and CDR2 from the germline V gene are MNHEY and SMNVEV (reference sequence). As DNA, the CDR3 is TGTGCCAGCAACCTGGGGACTAGCGGGATTTCCAATGAGCAGTTCTTC. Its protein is CASNLGTSGISNEQFF.

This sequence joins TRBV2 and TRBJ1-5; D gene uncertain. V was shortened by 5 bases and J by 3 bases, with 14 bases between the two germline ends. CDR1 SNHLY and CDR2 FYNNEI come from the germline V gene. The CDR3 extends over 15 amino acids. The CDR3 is CASSPWGANNQPQHF. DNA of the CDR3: TGTGCCAGCAGTCCCTGGGGTGCTAACAATCAGCCCCAGCATTTT.

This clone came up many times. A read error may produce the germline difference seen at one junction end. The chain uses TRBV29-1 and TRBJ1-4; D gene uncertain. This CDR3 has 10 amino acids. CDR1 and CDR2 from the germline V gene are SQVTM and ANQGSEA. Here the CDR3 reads CSVKDEKLFF. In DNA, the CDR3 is TGCAGCGTTAAAGATGAAAAACTGTTTTTT.

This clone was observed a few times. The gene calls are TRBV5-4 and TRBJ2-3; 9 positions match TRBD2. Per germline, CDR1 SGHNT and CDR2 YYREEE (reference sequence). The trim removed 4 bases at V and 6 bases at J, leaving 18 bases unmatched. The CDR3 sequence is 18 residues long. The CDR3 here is CASSPPSRTSEREDTQYF. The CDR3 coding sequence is TGTGCCAGCAGCCCTCCCTCAAGGACTAGCGAGCGAGAGGATACGCAGTATTTT.

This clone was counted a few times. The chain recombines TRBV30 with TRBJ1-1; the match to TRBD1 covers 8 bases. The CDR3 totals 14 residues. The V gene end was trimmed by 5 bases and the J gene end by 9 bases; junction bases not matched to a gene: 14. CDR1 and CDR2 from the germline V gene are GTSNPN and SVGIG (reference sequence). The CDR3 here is CAWDPGTGGAQAFF. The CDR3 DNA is TGTGCCTGGGACCCCGGGACAGGAGGTGCGCAAGCTTTCTTT.

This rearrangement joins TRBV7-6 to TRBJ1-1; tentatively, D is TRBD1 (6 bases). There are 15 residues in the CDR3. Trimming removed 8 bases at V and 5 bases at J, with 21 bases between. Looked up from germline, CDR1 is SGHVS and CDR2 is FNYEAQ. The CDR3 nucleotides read TGTGCCAGCTACGGAGGGGGGCAGGGTGAGACTGAAGCTTTCTTT. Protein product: CASYGGGQGETEAFF.

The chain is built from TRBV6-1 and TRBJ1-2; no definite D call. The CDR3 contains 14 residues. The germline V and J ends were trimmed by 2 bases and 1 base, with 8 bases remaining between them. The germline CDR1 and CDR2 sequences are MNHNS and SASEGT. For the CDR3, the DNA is TGTGCCAGCAGTGAAAGTCACAGTAACTATGGCTACACCTTC. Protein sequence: CASSESHSNYGYTF.

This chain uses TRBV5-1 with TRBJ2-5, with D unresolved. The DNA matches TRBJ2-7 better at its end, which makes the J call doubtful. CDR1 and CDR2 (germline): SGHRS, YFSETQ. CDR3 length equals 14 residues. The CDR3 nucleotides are TGCGCCAGCAGCTTGGGGGCCTTACTTTACGAGCAGTACTTC. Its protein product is CASSLGALLYEQYF.

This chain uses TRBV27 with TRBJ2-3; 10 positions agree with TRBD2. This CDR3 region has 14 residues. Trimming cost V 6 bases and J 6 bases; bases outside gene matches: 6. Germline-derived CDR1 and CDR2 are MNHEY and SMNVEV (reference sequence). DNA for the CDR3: TGTGCCAGCAGCATATTAGCGGGGGGTGATACGCAGTATTTT. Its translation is CASSILAGGDTQYF.

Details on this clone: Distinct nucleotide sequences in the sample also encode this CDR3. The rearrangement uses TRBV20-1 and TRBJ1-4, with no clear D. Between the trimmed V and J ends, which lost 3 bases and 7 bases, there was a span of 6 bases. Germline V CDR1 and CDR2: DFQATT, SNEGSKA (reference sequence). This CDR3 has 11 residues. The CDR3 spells CSARGGEKLFF. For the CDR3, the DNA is TGCAGTGCTAGGGGCGGTGAAAAACTGTTTTTT.

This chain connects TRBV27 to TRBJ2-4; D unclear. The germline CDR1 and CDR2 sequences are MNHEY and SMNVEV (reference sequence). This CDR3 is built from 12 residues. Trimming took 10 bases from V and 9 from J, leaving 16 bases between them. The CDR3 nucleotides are TGTGCCACCAAAGTAGATCCGGGCATTCAGTACTTC. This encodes CATKVDPGIQYF.

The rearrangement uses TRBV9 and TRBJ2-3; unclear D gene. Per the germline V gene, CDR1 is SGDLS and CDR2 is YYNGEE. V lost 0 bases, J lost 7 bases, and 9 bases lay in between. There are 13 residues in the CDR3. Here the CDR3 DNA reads TGTGCCAGCAGCGTAGGACACCCCAATACGCAGTATTTT. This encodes CASSVGHPNTQYF.

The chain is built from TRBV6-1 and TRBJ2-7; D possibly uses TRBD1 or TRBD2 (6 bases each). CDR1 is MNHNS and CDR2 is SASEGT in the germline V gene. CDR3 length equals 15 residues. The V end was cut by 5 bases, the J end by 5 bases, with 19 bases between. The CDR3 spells CASSPRMTGGDEQYF. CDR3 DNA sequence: TGTGCCAGCAGTCCACGAATGACAGGAGGGGACGAGCAGTACTTC.

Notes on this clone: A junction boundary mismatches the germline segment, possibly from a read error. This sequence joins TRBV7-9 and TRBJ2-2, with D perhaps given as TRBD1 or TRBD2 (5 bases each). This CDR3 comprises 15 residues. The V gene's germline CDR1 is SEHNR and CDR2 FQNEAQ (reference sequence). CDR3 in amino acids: CVSSQQEANTGELFF. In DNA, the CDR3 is TGTGTCAGCAGTCAACAGGAGGCGAACACCGGGGAGCTGTTTTTT.

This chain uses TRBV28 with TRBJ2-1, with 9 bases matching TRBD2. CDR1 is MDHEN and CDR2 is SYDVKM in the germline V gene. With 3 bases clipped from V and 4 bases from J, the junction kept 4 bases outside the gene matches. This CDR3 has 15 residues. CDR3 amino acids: CASSFWREGYNEQFF. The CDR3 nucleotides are TGTGCCAGCAGTTTCTGGCGGGAGGGATACAATGAGCAGTTCTTC.

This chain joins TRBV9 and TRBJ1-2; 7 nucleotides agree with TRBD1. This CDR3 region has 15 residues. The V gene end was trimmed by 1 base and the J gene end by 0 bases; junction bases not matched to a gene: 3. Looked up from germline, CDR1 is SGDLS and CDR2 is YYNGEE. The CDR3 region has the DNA TGTGCCAGCAGCGTAACAGGGACAGCTAACTATGGCTACACCTTC. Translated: CASSVTGTANYGYTF.

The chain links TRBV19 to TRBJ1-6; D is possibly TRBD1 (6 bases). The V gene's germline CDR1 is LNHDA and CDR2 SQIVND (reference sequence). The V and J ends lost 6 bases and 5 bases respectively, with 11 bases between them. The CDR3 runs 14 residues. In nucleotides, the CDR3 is TGTGCCAGTAGAGGGACACCTAATAATTCACCCCTCCACTTT. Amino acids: CASRGTPNNSPLHF.